This T cell receptor beta chain was captured by sequencing in a study of T-cell reconstitution after alpha-beta-depleted transplantation in children. Trimming took 0 bases from V and 2 from J, leaving 10 bases between them. From germline, CDR1 is DFQATT and CDR2 SNEGSKA (reference sequence). This CDR3 has 14 amino acids. A TCRbeta library incorporating unique molecular identifiers was prepared. MiXCR was run by TCRdb on the PCR reads, yielding one entry per CDR3 protein. The repertoire holds some 290,000 distinct CDR3 sequences, 9.5% to 10% seen once, with 10% in the top ten. J is TRBJ1-1 and V is TRBV20-1, with D unclear. Here the sequenced sample was PBMCs from the stem cell graft donor, taken from the stem cell graft. The sequence derives from a human donor who donated a stem cell graft to a child with SCID. The CDR3: CSAREFPVNTEAFF. The CDR3 nucleotides are TGCAGTGCTAGAGAGTTCCCTGTAAACACTGAAGCTTTCTTT.